This TCR beta chain was obtained from a study of T cells after posttransplantation cyclophosphamide. Whole-study findings and limits: Tissue-infiltrating T cells from skin or gut overlapped little with blood T cells. After PTCy, TRB diversity resembled that of CNI/methotrexate controls. Donor-recipient repertoire similarity was low at 1-2 months, rising over year one.

This clone came up many times. Its specificity is not known. Treatment was busulfan-fludarabine conditioning, a marrow graft, and cyclophosphamide on days +3 and +4. TCRdb's copy holds only in-frame clones and misses some; the assay was immunoSEQ multiplex PCR. This sample shows tens of thousands of clones and no singletons; around 1.7% rests with the ten largest. The origin of this receptor is a male patient in his late teens or twenties who received an allogeneic stem cell transplant from a related donor, was CMV-positive, and had no GVHD. Some of the T cells might come from the graft donor. The sample here was PBMCs, taken after allogeneic stem cell transplant with posttransplant cyclophosphamide.

For the CDR3, the DNA is TGTGCCAGCAGCCCAATAGCGACTGAGCAGTTCTTC. Its translation is CASSPIATEQFF. The chain uses TRBV7-2 and TRBJ2-1; perhaps TRBD2 as D (5 bases). V shed 5 bases and J shed 9 bases, with 11 bases lying between them. Germline loops: CDR1 SGHTA, CDR2 FQGNSA. The CDR3 runs to 12 residues.